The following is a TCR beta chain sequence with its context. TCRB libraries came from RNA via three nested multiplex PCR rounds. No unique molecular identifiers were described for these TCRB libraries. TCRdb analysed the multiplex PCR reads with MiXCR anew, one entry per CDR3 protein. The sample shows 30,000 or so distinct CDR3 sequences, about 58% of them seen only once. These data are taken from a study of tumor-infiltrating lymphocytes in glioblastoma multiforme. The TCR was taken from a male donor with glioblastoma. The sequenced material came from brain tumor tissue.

The chain's CDR3 is CASSPGGPCEQYF. The CDR3 DNA reads as TGTGCCAGCAGCCCAGGGGGTCCATGCGAGCAGTACTTC. The V gene is TRBV6-1, the J gene TRBJ2-7, with TRBD1 identical over 7 bases. The germline gives CDR1 MNHNS, CDR2 SASEGT. J was trimmed by 6 bases and V by 6 bases; bases with no gene match: 8. The CDR3 has 13 residues.